This T cell receptor (beta chain) was retrieved from a study of human CD4 T cells and Enterobacteriaceae. Unmatched junction bases numbered 8, after V lost 6 bases and J lost 0 bases. The germline CDR1 and CDR2 sequences are SQVTM and ANQGSEA. The CDR3 sequence is 14 residues long. Memory CD4+ T cells were sorted as all CD4+ cells except CD45RA+CCR7+CD95- naive cells, over 98% pure. Study observations and caveats: In the top 5%: about 55% of the 19 and about 65% of the roughly 30 cross-reactive clonotypes. Only same-donor CFSE-low culture sequences were used to infer reactivity.

Regarding this clone: Its target is not known.

Sequenced by immunoSEQ multiplex PCR; TCRdb stores in-frame clones only, minus some. The sample includes 25,000 to 30,000 clones, roughly 79% seen only once; the top ten take approximately 1.5%. The source of this sequence is a human donor in good health. Sequencing input: memory CD4+ T cells from blood. The chain has TRBV29-1 and TRBJ2-7; the match to TRBD1 covers 7 bases. The CDR3 here is CSVARDRASYEQYF. The DNA for the CDR3 is TGCAGCGTGGCGCGAGACAGGGCCTCCTACGAGCAGTACTTC.